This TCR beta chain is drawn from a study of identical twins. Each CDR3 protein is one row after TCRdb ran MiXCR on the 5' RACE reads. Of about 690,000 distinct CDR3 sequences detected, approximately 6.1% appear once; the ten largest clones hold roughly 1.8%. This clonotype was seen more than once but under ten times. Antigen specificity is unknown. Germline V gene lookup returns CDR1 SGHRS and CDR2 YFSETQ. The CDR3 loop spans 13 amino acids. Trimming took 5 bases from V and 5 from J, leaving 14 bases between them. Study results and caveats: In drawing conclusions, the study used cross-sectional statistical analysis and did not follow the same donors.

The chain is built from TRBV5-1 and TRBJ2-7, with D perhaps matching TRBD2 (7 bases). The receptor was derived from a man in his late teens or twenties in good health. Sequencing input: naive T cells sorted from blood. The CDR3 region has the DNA TGCGCCAGCAGTGGGGGGGCCGTCAACGAGCAGTACTTC. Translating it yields CASSGGAVNEQYF.